The T cell receptor beta chain under discussion was sequenced for a study of cytomegalovirus exposure and HLA in healthy donors. Germline-derived CDR1 and CDR2 are SGHTA and FQGNSA. The CDR3 runs to 17 residues. With 0 bases removed from V and 0 bases from J, the gap between germline ends came to 12 bases. This table comes from immunoSEQ multiplex PCR, and its TCRdb copy is limited to in-frame clones, with some not included. The table records more than 250,000 clones, roughly 85% of them present only once. The chain links TRBV7-2 to TRBJ2-1; no clear D gene. This receptor was identified in a woman aged 18-29 years in good health and CMV-seronegative. The sequencing sample was made of PBMCs. In DNA, the CDR3 is TGTGCCAGCAGCTTAGCGTCTACTCGAATCTCCTACAATGAGCAGTTCTTC. Translating it yields CASSLASTRISYNEQFF. The whole variable domain, remainder taken from reference TRBV7-2 and TRBJ2-1, is GAGVSQSPSNKVTEKGKDVELRCDPISGHTALYWYRQSLGQGLEFLIYFQGNSAPDKSGLPSDRFSAERTGGSVSTLTIQRTQQEDSAVYLCASSLASTRISYNEQFFGPGTRLTVL.